This T cell receptor (beta chain) was observed in a study of shared clonotypes between healthy human individuals. In the original analysis: With immunoSEQ giving junction-only sequences and no quality scores, filtering differed. Data came from immunoSEQ multiplex PCR; TCRdb stores just in-frame clones and leaves some out. V and J calls and clone size are given by that table; D and trimming were obtained from the DNA. The sample includes roughly 890,000 clones, nearly 95% of them seen just once. The naive CD8 population came from CD45RO-negative cells selected for CCR7, without terminally differentiated effector memory CD45RA+ cells. There are 16 residues in the CDR3. The germline V gene encodes CDR1 LGHNA and CDR2 YNFKEQ. The junction had 9 bases not matched to a gene; V was cut back by 1 base and J by 5 bases.

This sequence joins TRBV4-2 and TRBJ1-1, with 8 bases fitting TRBD1. The source of this sequence is a man aged 25-45 years in good health. Sample: naive CD8+ T cells sorted from blood. CDR3 sequence: CASSQVSGGPWTEAFF. CDR3 bases: TGTGCCAGCAGCCAAGTTTCAGGGGGCCCGTGGACTGAAGCTTTCTTT.